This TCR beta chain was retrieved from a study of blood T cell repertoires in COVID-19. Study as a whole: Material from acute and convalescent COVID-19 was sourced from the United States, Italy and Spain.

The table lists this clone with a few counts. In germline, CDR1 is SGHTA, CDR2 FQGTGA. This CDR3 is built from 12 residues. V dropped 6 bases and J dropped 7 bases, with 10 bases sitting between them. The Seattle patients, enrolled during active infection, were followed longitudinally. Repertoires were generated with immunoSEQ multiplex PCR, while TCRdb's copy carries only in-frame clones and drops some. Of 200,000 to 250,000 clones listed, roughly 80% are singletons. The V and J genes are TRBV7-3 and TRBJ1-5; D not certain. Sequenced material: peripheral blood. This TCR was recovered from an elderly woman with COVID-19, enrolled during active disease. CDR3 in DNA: TGTGCCAGCAGGAAGGAGGGCCAGCCCCAGCATTTT. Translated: CASRKEGQPQHF.